The 21 T cell receptor beta chains reported below all come from one sample, sequenced in a study of T cells in Graves' hyperthyroidism and ophthalmopathy (dated by TCRdb to about 2019). The library was generated by multiplex PCR. The sequencer was an Illumina HiSeq 2000. TCR beta CDR3 regions were amplified from RNA transcripts. The TCR CDR3 was subjected to a first round of RT-PCR using the HTBI primer set and the Qiagen OneStep RT-PCR kit. The raw public data were reprocessed by TCRdb itself: fastp quality trimming at Q25, MiXCR clonotype calling, in-frame beta chains only. Identical CDR3 proteins give one entry, which carries the most common genes and DNA. The sample includes 370,000 or so distinct CDR3 sequences, with approximately 15% observed a single time. The ten largest account for around a quarter of the sample. Sequences were obtained from blood. Receptor source: a woman aged 18-30 years with Graves' hyperthyroidism that later progressed to Graves' ophthalmopathy.

Details on this clonotype: This clone may be a read error of a much larger clone one base away. Given the absence of the conserved phenylalanine or tryptophan at the CDR3 end, a read error is likely. This chain connects TRBV6-1 to TRBJ2-6, with D maybe TRBD1 (5 bases). Trimming shortened V by 5 bases and J by 2 bases, and 13 bases separated the two germline ends. The germline V gene encodes CDR1 MNHNS and CDR2 SASEGT. The length of the CDR3 is 16 residues. The CDR3 sequence: CASSNLDRTGANVLTL. CDR3 nucleotide sequence: TGTGCCAGCAGTAACCTAGACAGAACTGGGGCCAACGTCCTGACTCTC.

This clonotype was seen repeatedly, ten times or more. The chain links TRBV28 to TRBJ1-4; tentative D call: TRBD1 (6 bases). The CDR3 contains 19 residues. The V end was cut by 3 bases, the J end by 0 bases, with 20 bases between. From germline, CDR1 is MDHEN and CDR2 SYDVKM. The CDR3 loop is CASSFGLEQGFSTNEKLFF. CDR3 bases: TGTGCCAGCAGTTTCGGCCTTGAGCAGGGGTTTTCAACTAATGAAAAACTGTTTTTT. Combining the CDR3 with reference TRBV28 and TRBJ1-4 gives the whole variable domain DVKVTQSSRYLVKRTGEKVFLECVQDMDHENMFWYRQDPGLGLRLIYFSYDVKMKEKGDIPEGYSVSREKKERFSLILESASTNQTSMYLCASSFGLEQGFSTNEKLFFGSGTQLSVL.

This clonotype was observed many times. This chain connects TRBV28 to TRBJ2-1; tentatively, D is TRBD2 (6 bases). The CDR3 sequence is 12 residues long. Trimming removed 5 bases from V and 6 bases from J, with 8 bases in between. CDR1 is MDHEN, CDR2 SYDVKM, per germline. CDR3 nucleotide sequence: TGTGCCAGCAGTCTGCGGGGCAATGAGCAGTTCTTC. Translating it yields CASSLRGNEQFF.

This clonotype was counted many times. The chain joins TRBV7-6 to TRBJ2-3; 11 positions agree with TRBD2. Germline V gene sequence: CDR1 SGHVS, CDR2 FNYEAQ. The J segment lost 2 bases and the V segment lost 7 bases, leaving 8 bases of the junction unmatched. The CDR3 has 16 residues. The CDR3 spells CASTLTSGSPTDTQYF. CDR3 in DNA: TGTGCCAGCACCCTCACTAGCGGGAGCCCCACAGATACGCAGTATTTT.

The chain employs TRBV20-1 and TRBJ2-2; 10 nucleotides agree with TRBD2. Trimming took 3 bases from V and 6 from J; bases not matched to a gene: 4. Germline V lookup: CDR1 DFQATT, CDR2 SNEGSKA (reference sequence). The CDR3 is 14 residues long. The CDR3 reads CSASGTSAPGELFF. DNA of the CDR3: TGCAGTGCTAGCGGGACTAGCGCCCCCGGGGAGCTGTTTTTT.

This clonotype was seen at least ten times. The chain joins TRBV2 to TRBJ2-2; the match to TRBD1 covers 10 bases. V lost 8 bases and J lost 7; bases outside the gene matches: 7. Germline loops: CDR1 SNHLY, CDR2 FYNNEI. CDR3 size: 14 residues. CDR3 in amino acids: CASRGQGVGGELFF. The CDR3 nucleotides read TGTGCCAGCCGCGGACAGGGGGTCGGCGGGGAGCTGTTTTTT.

The chain is built from TRBV6-2 or TRBV6-3 and TRBJ2-7, with 12 positions matching TRBD2. Germline V gene lookup returns CDR1 MNHEY and CDR2 SVGEGT. V was clipped by 5 bases and J by 4 bases; unmatched bases: 9. The CDR3 has 16 residues. The CDR3 nucleotides are TGTGCCAGCAGTCTTAGACTAGCGGGGGACCCTTACGAGCAGTACTTC. Protein sequence: CASSLRLAGDPYEQYF.

The V gene is TRBV4-1, the J gene TRBJ2-1; TRBD2 aligns across 10 bases. V lost 2 bases and J lost 8; bases outside the gene matches: 24. CDR3 length: 21 amino acids. CDR1 is MGHRA and CDR2 is YSYEKL in the germline V gene. The CDR3 here is CASSQLPGGRSGKREGDEQFF. The CDR3 region has the DNA TGCGCCAGCAGCCAACTACCGGGGGGACGGAGCGGGAAGCGGGAGGGGGATGAGCAGTTCTTC.

This clonotype has ten or more counts. This sequence joins TRBV7-9 and TRBJ1-2; D remains ambiguous. Per the germline V gene, CDR1 is SEHNR and CDR2 is FQNEAQ (reference sequence). V gave up 0 bases and J gave up 0 bases, with 5 bases separating them. CDR3 length equals 14 residues. CDR3 nucleotides: TGTGCCAGCAGCTTAGCGTCCGCTAACTATGGCTACACCTTC. Translating gives CASSLASANYGYTF. Full variable domain (outside the CDR3, taken from reference TRBV7-9 and TRBJ1-2): DTGVSQNPRHKITKRGQNVTFRCDPISEHNRLYWYRQTLGQGPEFLTYFQNEAQLEKSRLLSDRFSAERPKGSFSTLEIQRTEQGDSAMYLCASSLASANYGYTFGSGTRLTVV.

The sample holds one count of this clonotype. CDR3 amino acids: CAWSVQERSYEQYF. The CDR3 DNA sequence: TGTGCCTGGAGTGTTCAAGAAAGGTCCTACGAGCAGTACTTC. V gene TRBV30 combines with J gene TRBJ2-7, with D hard to call. This CDR3 has 14 amino acids. V shed 0 bases and J shed 1 base, with 10 bases lying between them. In germline, CDR1 is GTSNPN, CDR2 SVGIG (reference sequence).

The chain links TRBV12-3 or TRBV12-4 to TRBJ1-2, with 9 bases that match TRBD1. The CDR3 has 15 amino acids. After removal of 2 bases from V and 8 bases from J, the junction contained 9 bases not matched to a gene. The CDR3 protein is CASSLTGTGYQGYTF. In DNA form, the CDR3 reads TGTGCCAGCAGTTTAACCGGGACAGGGTATCAAGGCTACACCTTC.

This clonotype was picked up many times. The chain is built from TRBV7-2 and TRBJ2-3; 9 bases agree with TRBD1. The CDR3 has 16 amino acids. With 5 bases clipped from V and 3 bases from J, the junction kept 9 bases outside the gene matches. Per the germline V gene, CDR1 is SGHTA and CDR2 is FQGNSA. Here the CDR3 DNA reads TGTGCCAGCAGCCCCCGGGGGACAGGGAAGACAGATACGCAGTATTTT. It specifies CASSPRGTGKTDTQYF.

On this clonotype itself: Being one base from a much bigger clone, this may be a read error. The rearrangement uses TRBV27 and TRBJ2-7, with unresolved D. The CDR3 has 12 amino acids. CDR1 and CDR2 (germline): MNHEY, SMNVEV (reference sequence). DNA for the CDR3: TGTGCCAGCAGTTTCCCCTTCGGTGAGCGGTACTTC. It specifies CASSFPFGERYF.

There are many counts of this clonotype. The rearrangement joins TRBV3-1 to TRBJ1-1; D uncertain. This CDR3 contains 14 residues. CDR1 is LGHDT, CDR2 YNNKEL, per germline (reference sequence). The V and J ends lost 1 base and 4 bases respectively, with 10 bases between them. The CDR3 reads CASSQGSQVTEAFF. The CDR3 region has the DNA TGTGCCAGCAGCCAAGGGTCGCAGGTCACTGAAGCTTTCTTT.

The chain joins TRBV5-1 to TRBJ2-7; weak D call: TRBD1 (6 bases). The CDR3 spans 13 residues. The germline V and J ends were trimmed by 4 bases and 7 bases, with 15 bases remaining between them. From germline, CDR1 is SGHRS and CDR2 YFSETQ. The CDR3 region has the DNA TGCGCCAGCAGCCTAAACAGGGTGGGGGAGCAGTACTTC. Translation gives CASSLNRVGEQYF.

The sample holds many counts of this clonotype. This chain uses TRBV5-1 with TRBJ2-3; D remains unclear. The V gene lost 7 bases and the J gene lost 2 bases, with 11 bases spanning the gap. Germline V gene data show CDR1 as SGHRS and CDR2 as YFSETQ. This CDR3 spans 13 amino acids. Here the CDR3 reads CASGNPDTDTQYF. The CDR3 coding sequence is TGCGCCAGCGGAAACCCAGACACAGATACGCAGTATTTT.

This clonotype was counted at least ten times. The chain couples TRBV7-2 to TRBJ1-1, with D possibly TRBD1 on 5 matching bases. This CDR3 contains 13 residues. Germline V gives CDR1 SGHTA, CDR2 FQGNSA. Trimming took 7 bases from V and 6 from J, leaving 15 bases between them. The CDR3 region is CASTISGGAEAFF. The CDR3 DNA reads TGTGCCAGCACCATCTCGGGAGGGGCTGAAGCTTTCTTT.

This chain connects TRBV29-1 to TRBJ1-2; D unclear. V gave up 3 bases and J gave up 6 bases, with 2 bases separating them. Germline assignment: CDR1 SQVTM and CDR2 ANQGSEA. The CDR3 sequence is 9 residues long. The CDR3 here is CSVDHGYTF. The CDR3 DNA reads TGCAGCGTTGATCATGGCTACACCTTC.

This clonotype was counted ten times or more. The chain uses TRBV30 and TRBJ2-5; 8 positions agree with TRBD2. The germline CDR1 and CDR2 sequences are GTSNPN and SVGIG (reference sequence). V was pared by 0 bases and J by 4 bases, with 7 bases of the junction left unmatched. The length of the CDR3 is 15 residues. CDR3 amino acids: CAWSVPSGRGETQYF. CDR3 coding DNA: TGTGCCTGGAGTGTACCCAGCGGGAGAGGAGAGACCCAGTACTTC. The full variable domain, completed using reference TRBV30 and TRBJ2-5, is SQTIHQWPATLVQPVGSPLSLECTVEGTSNPNLYWYRQAAGRGLQLLFYSVGIGQISSEVPQNLSASRPQDRQFILSSKKLLLSDSGFYLCAWSVPSGRGETQYFGPGTRLLVL.

The table lists this clonotype with a few counts. This sequence joins TRBV19 and TRBJ2-1; the match to TRBD2 covers 9 bases. V dropped 3 bases and J dropped 6; count of bases not matched to a gene: 3. This CDR3 is built from 14 residues. Germline V lookup: CDR1 LNHDA, CDR2 SQIVND (reference sequence). CDR3 DNA sequence: TGTGCCAGTAGTATGCGGGAGGGCCCCAATGAGCAGTTCTTC. Its protein is CASSMREGPNEQFF. The whole variable domain, filled in from reference TRBV19 and TRBJ2-1, reads DGGITQSPKYLFRKEGQNVTLSCEQNLNHDAMYWYRQDPGQGLRLIYYSQIVNDFQKGDIAEGYSVSREKKESFPLTVTSAQKNPTAFYLCASSMREGPNEQFFGPGTRLTVL.

This clonotype was counted a few times. This sequence joins TRBV6-1 and TRBJ2-5; 12 positions match TRBD1. The ends lost 6 bases at V and 1 base at J; junction bases unmatched: 3. Germline-derived CDR1 and CDR2 are MNHNS and SASEGT. The CDR3 is 15 amino acids. In nucleotides, the CDR3 is TGTGCCAGCAGAGGGACAGGGGGCAGCCAAGAGACCCAGTACTTC. Translation gives CASRGTGGSQETQYF.